These 7 T cell receptor beta chains originate from one sample sequenced in a study of blood T cell repertoires in COVID-19. Assay used: immunoSEQ multiplex PCR; TCRdb lists only in-frame clones, some missing. The sample gives almost 95,000 clones, 84% of which show up once; roughly 6.3% is in the top ten. Sequenced input: peripheral blood. The receptor source for this set is a man in his 60s with acute or convalescent COVID-19.

The V and J genes are TRBV19 and TRBJ2-2, with D uncertain. The germline V gene has CDR1 LNHDA and CDR2 SQIVND (reference sequence). Trimming stripped 3 bases from V and 6 bases from J, with 8 bases between. The CDR3 has 13 amino acids. The CDR3: CASSIVSPGELFF. In DNA form, the CDR3 reads TGTGCCAGTAGTATTGTGAGCCCCGGGGAGCTGTTTTTT.

The genes are TRBV6-5 and TRBJ2-3, with a possible D match to TRBD2 (5 bases). Trimming pared 5 bases from V and 3 bases from J, leaving 12 bases between. The CDR3 totals 14 residues. CDR1 MNHEY and CDR2 SVGAGI come from the germline V gene. CDR3 sequence: CASSPGLGTDTQYF. The CDR3 nucleotides are TGTGCCAGCAGTCCTGGACTGGGGACAGATACGCAGTATTTT.

The chain couples TRBV2 to TRBJ1-4; D remains unclear. Germline lookup yields CDR1 SNHLY and CDR2 FYNNEI. The CDR3 consists of 13 residues. Trimming took off 6 bases at V and 3 bases at J, with 8 bases between the two ends. CDR3 in DNA: TGTGCCAGCAGGAGGGTGGCTAATGAAAAACTGTTTTTT. Its translation is CASRRVANEKLFF.

CDR3 nucleotide sequence: TGTGCCAGCAGCAACAGGGCCCTTAGCAATCAGCCCCAGCATTTT. Amino acids: CASSNRALSNQPQHF. V is TRBV7-2 and J is TRBJ1-5; weak D call: TRBD1 (6 bases). V was clipped by 5 bases and J by 0 bases, with 11 bases between them. The CDR3 has 15 residues. CDR1 SGHTA and CDR2 FQGNSA come from the germline V gene.

The J gene is TRBJ2-1, the V gene TRBV7-2, with 9 nucleotides matching TRBD2. The V and J ends lost 1 base and 7 bases, in that order; junction bases with no gene match: 5. This CDR3 has 15 residues. Per germline, CDR1 SGHTA and CDR2 FQGNSA. CDR3 sequence: CASSLGRGGGNEQFF. The CDR3 DNA is TGTGCCAGCAGCTTAGGGCGGGGGGGCGGAAATGAGCAGTTCTTC.

This clone was picked up one time. The V gene is TRBV5-8, the J gene TRBJ2-4; tentative D call: TRBD1 (6 bases). The CDR3 contains 16 residues. CDR1 SGHTS and CDR2 YDEGEE come from the germline V gene. V was clipped by 0 bases and J by 2 bases, with 12 bases between them. The CDR3 DNA follows: TGTGCCAGCAGCTTGGACAGGGTACTAACCAAAAACATTCAGTACTTC. This gives the protein CASSLDRVLTKNIQYF.

This clone has just one count. The J gene is TRBJ1-2, the V gene TRBV5-4; 8 nucleotides align to TRBD1. J lost 4 bases, V lost 5 bases, and 4 bases had no gene match. The CDR3 is made up of 13 amino acids. Germline V gene sequence: CDR1 SGHNT, CDR2 YYREEE (reference sequence). The CDR3 reads CASRETGAYGYTF. In DNA, the CDR3 is TGTGCCAGCAGAGAGACAGGGGCCTATGGCTACACCTTC.